The source of this T cell receptor beta chain is a study of glioma-infiltrating T cells. Notes on the study in general: Tissue-blood divergence was below expectation in non-neoplastic patients, above in gliomas.

This clonotype occurred many times. Its antigen remains unidentified. The length of the CDR3 is 14 residues. Trimming left V 6 bases short and J 3 bases short, with 12 bases between. TCR alpha and beta CDR3 regions were amplified from RNA using iRepertoire nested multiplex PCR. TCRdb processed the multiplex PCR reads anew with MiXCR; each CDR3 protein has one entry. The repertoire holds roughly 100,000 distinct CDR3 sequences, with about 30% as singletons. The V gene is TRBV12-3 or TRBV12-4, the J gene TRBJ1-5; D possibly corresponds to TRBD1 (6 bases). The receptor's source is a human donor with low-grade glioma or glioblastoma, undergoing nonglioma brain surgery, or in good health (not recorded which). Sequenced material: glioma tissue, nonneoplastic brain tissue, or PBMCs (not recorded which). CDR3 region: CASRLQGTNQPQHF. CDR3 DNA: TGTGCCAGCAGACTTCAGGGGACCAATCAGCCCCAGCATTTT.